This record covers a single T cell receptor (beta chain). Its specificity is unknown. The data belong to a study of cytomegalovirus exposure and HLA in healthy donors. Points from the study as a whole: Earlier analysis yielded a pattern in which most TCR beta V segments were productive about 90% or about 30% of the time. Most of the CMV-associated TCR beta chains (in a later analysis) appeared to be HLA-restricted. The only immune exposure information that was available was CMV serostatus.

Germline CDR1 and CDR2: LNHDA and SQIVND (reference sequence). The ends were cut back, 6 bases at V and 2 bases at J, with 4 bases in the middle. This CDR3 is 11 amino acids long. PCR employed 60 Vbeta and 13 Jbeta primers. The table came from immunoSEQ multiplex PCR; TCRdb's copy has only in-frame clones and leaves some out. The record lists 100,000 to 150,000 clones, of which the ten most abundant hold roughly 2.5%. Unrecorded immune exposures were likely, despite nominal health at sampling. V gene TRBV19 combines with J gene TRBJ1-1, with D unresolved. What was sequenced was PBMCs. The TCR originated in a man in his thirties or forties in good health and CMV-seronegative. In nucleotides, the CDR3 is TGTGCCAGTAGCCTTAACACTGAAGCTTTCTTT. Amino acid sequence: CASSLNTEAFF.